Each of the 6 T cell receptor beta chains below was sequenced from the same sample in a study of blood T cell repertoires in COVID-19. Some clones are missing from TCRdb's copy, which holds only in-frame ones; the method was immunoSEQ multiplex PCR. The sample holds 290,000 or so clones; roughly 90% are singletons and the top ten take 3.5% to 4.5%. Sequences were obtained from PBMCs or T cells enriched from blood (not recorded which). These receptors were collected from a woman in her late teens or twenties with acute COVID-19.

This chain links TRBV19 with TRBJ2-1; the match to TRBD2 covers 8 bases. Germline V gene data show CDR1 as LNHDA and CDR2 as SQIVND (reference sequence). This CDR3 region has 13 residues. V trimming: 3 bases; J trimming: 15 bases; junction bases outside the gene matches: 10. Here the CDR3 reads CASSMGTGTRGFF. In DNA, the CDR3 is TGTGCCAGTAGTATGGGGACCGGGACTAGGGGGTTCTTC.

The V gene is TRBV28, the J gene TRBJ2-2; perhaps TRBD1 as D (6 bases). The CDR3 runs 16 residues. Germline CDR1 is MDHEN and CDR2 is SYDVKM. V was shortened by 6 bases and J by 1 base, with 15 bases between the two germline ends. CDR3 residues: CASRRGQPKNTGELFF. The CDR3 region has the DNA TGTGCCAGCAGAAGAGGACAGCCAAAGAACACCGGGGAGCTGTTTTTT. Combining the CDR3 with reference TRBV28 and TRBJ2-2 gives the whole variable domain DVKVTQSSRYLVKRTGEKVFLECVQDMDHENMFWYRQDPGLGLRLIYFSYDVKMKEKGDIPEGYSVSREKKERFSLILESASTNQTSMYLCASRRGQPKNTGELFFGEGSRLTVL.

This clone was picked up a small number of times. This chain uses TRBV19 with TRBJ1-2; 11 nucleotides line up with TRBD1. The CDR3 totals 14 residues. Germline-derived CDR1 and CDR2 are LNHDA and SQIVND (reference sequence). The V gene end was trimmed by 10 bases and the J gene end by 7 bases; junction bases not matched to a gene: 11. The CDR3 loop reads CATGGTGGSGGYTF. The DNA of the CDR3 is TGTGCCACGGGGGGGACAGGGGGAAGTGGTGGCTACACCTTC.

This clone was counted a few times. The CDR3 DNA follows: TGCAGCGTTGAAGAGGGTAGGGGTCTGAATGAAAAACTGTTTTTT. Translating gives CSVEEGRGLNEKLFF. This sequence joins TRBV29-1 and TRBJ1-4; D may be TRBD1 (5 bases). Germline V CDR1 and CDR2: SQVTM, ANQGSEA. This CDR3 contains 15 residues. V was cut by 0 bases and J by 5 bases, with 13 bases left in between.

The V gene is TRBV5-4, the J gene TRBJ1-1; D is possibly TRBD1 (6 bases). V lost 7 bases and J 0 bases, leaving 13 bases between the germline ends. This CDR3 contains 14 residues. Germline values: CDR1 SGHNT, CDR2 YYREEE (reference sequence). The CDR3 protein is CASGYRDMNTEAFF. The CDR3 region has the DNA TGTGCCAGCGGATACAGGGATATGAACACTGAAGCTTTCTTT.

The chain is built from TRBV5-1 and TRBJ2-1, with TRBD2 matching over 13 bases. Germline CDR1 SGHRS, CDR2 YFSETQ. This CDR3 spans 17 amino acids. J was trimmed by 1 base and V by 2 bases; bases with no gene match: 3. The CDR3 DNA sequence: TGCGCCAGCAGCTTACTAGCGGGAGGGCATTCCTACAATGAGCAGTTCTTC. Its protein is CASSLLAGGHSYNEQFF. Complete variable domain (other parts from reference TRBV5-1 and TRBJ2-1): KAGVTQTPRYLIKTRGQQVTLSCSPISGHRSVSWYQQTPGQGLQFLFEYFSETQRNKGNFPGRFSGRQFSNSRSEMNVSTLELGDSALYLCASSLLAGGHSYNEQFFGPGTRLTVL.